One sample yielded the 3 T cell receptor beta chains listed below, sequenced in a study of cytomegalovirus exposure and HLA in healthy donors. PCR primers comprised 60 Vbeta and 13 Jbeta primers. Sequenced by immunoSEQ multiplex PCR; TCRdb stores in-frame clones only, minus some. Here the sample spans 99,000 or so clones, nearly 85% being singletons. The sequenced sample was PBMCs. The receptors were gathered from a man between 18 and 35 years old in good health and CMV-seronegative.

This clone was detected a few times. The J gene is TRBJ2-5, the V gene TRBV18, with 14 bases fitting TRBD2. Germline CDR1 and CDR2: KGHSH and LQKENI. With 4 bases clipped from V and 5 bases from J, the junction kept 6 bases outside the gene matches. The CDR3 has 16 amino acids. The CDR3 loop reads CASSLPGLAGGETQYF. The CDR3 nucleotides read TGTGCCAGCTCACTTCCCGGACTAGCGGGAGGCGAGACCCAGTACTTC.

Notes on this clone: A junction boundary mismatches the germline segment, possibly from a read error. J is TRBJ1-1 and V is TRBV29-1; unclear D gene. Per germline, CDR1 SQVTM and CDR2 ANQGSEA. The CDR3 consists of 12 residues. Here the CDR3 DNA reads TGCACCGTTTCTGAGGGAGGCACTGAAGCTTTCTTT. The encoded protein is CTVSEGGTEAFF.

This clone has a single count. The genes are TRBV5-4 and TRBJ2-1, with a possible D match to TRBD2 (5 bases). V was trimmed by 4 bases and J by 8 bases, leaving 16 bases between them. CDR1 is SGHNT, CDR2 YYREEE, per germline (reference sequence). This CDR3 is 14 amino acids long. The CDR3 loop reads CASSPTDGRDEQFF. The CDR3 nucleotides read TGTGCCAGCAGCCCCACGGATGGGCGGGATGAGCAGTTCTTC. Full variable domain (missing parts from reference TRBV5-4 and TRBJ2-1): ETGVTQSPTHLIKTRGQQVTLRCSSQSGHNTVSWYQQALGQGPQFIFQYYREEENGRGNFPPRFSGLQFPNYSSELNVNALELDDSALYLCASSPTDGRDEQFFGPGTRLTVL.